This TCR beta chain was observed in a study of blood T cell repertoires in COVID-19. Study as a whole: Researchers got acute and convalescent COVID-19 samples from the United States, Italy and Spain. T cells, B-cell-depleted T cells, or PBMCs provided the cDNA or gDNA that served as material.

How the authors handled the data: From reference gene primer amplification, estimates of nucleated cell counts were derived. TCRdb keeps only in-frame clones here, not all; method: immunoSEQ multiplex PCR. That table is the source of V, J and clone size, and D and trimming were worked out from the DNA. The repertoire holds under 150,000 clones, with 88% as singletons. The CDR3 totals 16 residues. The V gene's germline CDR1 is MNHEY and CDR2 SVGAGI. Losses at the gene ends were 0 bases for V and 2 bases for J; bases not matched to a gene: 3. The TCR was taken from a human donor in a cohort sampled during active COVID-19. The V and J genes are TRBV6-5 and TRBJ1-2, with 10 bases lining up with TRBD1. The specimen was peripheral blood. Written as DNA, the CDR3 is TGTGCCAGCAGTTACTCGACGGACAGGGGGAACTATGGCTACACCTTC. It yields the protein CASSYSTDRGNYGYTF.